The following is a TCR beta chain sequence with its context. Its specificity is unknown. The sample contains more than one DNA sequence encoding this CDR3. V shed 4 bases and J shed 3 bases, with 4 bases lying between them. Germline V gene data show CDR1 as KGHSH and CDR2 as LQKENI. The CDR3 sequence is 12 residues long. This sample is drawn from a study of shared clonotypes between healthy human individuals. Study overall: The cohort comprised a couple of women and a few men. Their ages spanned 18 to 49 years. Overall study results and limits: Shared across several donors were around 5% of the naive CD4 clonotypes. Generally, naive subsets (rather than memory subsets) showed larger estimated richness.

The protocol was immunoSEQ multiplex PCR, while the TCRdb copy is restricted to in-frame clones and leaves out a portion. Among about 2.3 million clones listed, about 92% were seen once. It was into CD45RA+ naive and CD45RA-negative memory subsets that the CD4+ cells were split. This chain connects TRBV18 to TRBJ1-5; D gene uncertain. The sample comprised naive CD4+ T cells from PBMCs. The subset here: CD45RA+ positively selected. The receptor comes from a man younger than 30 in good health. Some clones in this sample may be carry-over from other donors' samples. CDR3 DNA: TGTGCCAGCTCACGCCCCAATCAGCCCCAGCATTTT. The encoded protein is CASSRPNQPQHF.